This is a list of T cell receptor beta chains from one sample in a study of OX40 agonist ivuxolimab in advanced cancers. Measured with immunoSEQ multiplex PCR; TCRdb has only the in-frame clones, and not every one. The sample lists more than 65,000 clones, approximately 89% occurring once. The specimen was CD4+ or CD8+ T cells sorted from blood, collected in a trial of the OX40 agonist ivuxolimab. These receptors were obtained from an adult with an advanced solid tumor such as melanoma, head and neck, liver or kidney cancer. The CDR3 runs from the conserved cysteine through the conserved F or W. The order of the fields is V gene, J gene, CDR3 protein.

TRBV5-5,TRBJ2-1,CASSLSGGSYNEQFF
TRBV5-1,TRBJ2-5,CASSFSGETQYF
TRBV30,TRBJ1-1,CAWIKAGTGRLEAFF
TRBV4-1,TRBJ1-1,CASSQIQSRVLNTEAFF
TRBV15,TRBJ1-3,CATSRGTTGNSGNTIYF
TRBV6-6,TRBJ2-1,CASSYVGGGAYNEQFF
TRBV6-1,TRBJ1-6,CAASTASSYNSPLHF
TRBV19,TRBJ2-3,CATSRVTDTQYF
TRBV6-6,TRBJ1-6,CASSYSAARSNSPLHF
TRBV5-1,TRBJ2-5,CASKTTAGTQETQYF
TRBV18,TRBJ2-7,CASSPTGGGDYEQYF
TRBV10-1,TRBJ1-2,CASSELRGYGYTF
TRBV2,TRBJ2-2,CASSVGGAITGELFF
TRBV10-1,TRBJ2-7,CASSEGRGSYEQYF
TRBV5-8,TRBJ2-7,CASSLVGGVDEQYF
TRBV5-6,TRBJ2-7,CASSFGGTGTYEQYF
TRBV28,TRBJ2-2,CASSLTGELFF
TRBV2,TRBJ2-1,CASRVGPYNEQFF
TRBV6-5,TRBJ1-1,CASRVQGAAEAFF
TRBV9,TRBJ1-1,CASSVAANTEAFF
TRBV7-9,TRBJ1-2,CASSPSGGDYGYTF
TRBV6-6,TRBJ1-1,CASSPGRLNTEAFF
TRBV19,TRBJ1-4,CASKGQGEEKLFF
TRBV5-4,TRBJ1-4,CASSAGTGYNEKLFF
TRBV6-5,TRBJ1-1,CASSTGSLITEAFF
TRBV7-2,TRBJ2-5,CASSQTSGGAETQYF
TRBV6-6,TRBJ2-7,CASSPILGQGAYEQYF
TRBV2,TRBJ2-1,CASSESDYNEQFF
TRBV5-6,TRBJ1-4,CASTISERPNEKLFF
TRBV14,TRBJ2-5,CASSLDVAGETQYF
TRBV28,TRBJ1-3,CASMERTGGNTIYF
TRBV9,TRBJ1-1,CASSVAGGQGTNTEAFF
TRBV9,TRBJ1-2,CASSVQGDYGYTF
TRBV6-6,TRBJ2-3,CASSYTGTGLGDRQYF
TRBV5-5,TRBJ1-5,CASSLRSGTDNQPQHF
TRBV29-1,TRBJ1-1,CSVVTDTGKTEAFF
TRBV7-3,TRBJ1-1,CASSYDRGAEAFF
TRBV4-2,TRBJ2-5,CASSPDRGGRETQYF
TRBV5-1,TRBJ1-4,CASSLDPGATNEKLFF
TRBV21-1,TRBJ2-7,CASTSGTQTYEQYF
TRBV30,TRBJ2-7,CAWSVQVREQYF
TRBV6-6,TRBJ1-3,CASIAAEAGNTIYF
TRBV10-1,TRBJ2-2,CASGQTGNTGELFF
TRBV19,TRBJ1-1,CASIDMGGRSTEAFF
TRBV2,TRBJ1-6,CASRDETGSPLHF
TRBV6-1,TRBJ1-5,CASSDRDRYGPNQPQHF
TRBV15,TRBJ1-5,CATGATKQGQPQHF
TRBV5-6,TRBJ2-3,CASSLYGGTDTQYF
TRBV28,TRBJ1-6,CASRPDREGNSPLHF
TRBV7-2,TRBJ2-7,CASSSLDRPYEQYF